This is a list of T cell receptor beta chains from one sample in a study. TCRdb analysed the RT-PCR reads with MiXCR anew, one entry per CDR3 protein. The sample consists of more than 600,000 distinct CDR3 sequences, around 14% of them appearing once. Material for sequencing was memory CD4+ T cells from blood. Receptor source: a female donor in good health, serving as a healthy control. The CDR3 runs from the conserved cysteine through the conserved F or W. Fields, in order: V gene, J gene, clone size, D gene, CDR3 protein, CDR3 DNA. A D gene is named only where the DNA matches it firmly. Clone size appears in some rows only: once, few, many, or a class for an expanded clone.

TRBV20-1	TRBJ2-1	many	TRBD2	CSARVPRRGNEQFF	TGCAGTGCTAGAGTCCCCCGGCGGGGGAATGAGCAGTTCTTC
TRBV20-1	TRBJ2-4	many	.	CSARDHPTGVNIQYF	TGCAGTGCTAGAGACCACCCGACAGGCGTAAACATTCAGTACTTC
TRBV20-1	TRBJ2-7	.	.	CSASSSNYEQYF	TGCAGTGCTAGTTCTTCAAACTACGAGCAGTACTTC
TRBV10-3	TRBJ2-5	.	TRBD1	CAISESQGVETQYF	TGTGCCATCAGTGAGTCACAGGGGGTAGAGACCCAGTACTTC
TRBV6-5	TRBJ2-7	many	TRBD2	CASTNSLAGGGEQYF	TGTGCCAGCACCAACAGCCTAGCGGGAGGGGGGGAGCAGTACTTC
TRBV20-1	TRBJ1-5	few	.	CSAKVVSQPQHF	TGCAGTGCTAAGGTAGTTAGTCAGCCCCAGCATTTT
TRBV7-2	TRBJ2-7	few	.	CASSSLAGGEQYF	TGTGCCAGCAGCTCCCTAGCCGGAGGCGAGCAGTACTTC
TRBV5-1	TRBJ2-1	few	.	CASSPLWGANNEQFF	TGCGCCAGCAGCCCCCTTTGGGGGGCGAACAATGAGCAGTTCTTC
TRBV12-3/TRBV12-4	TRBJ2-7	.	TRBD2	CASSSLPGLAGSGSSYEQYF	TGTGCCAGCAGTTCTCTACCGGGACTAGCGGGAAGCGGTAGCTCCTACGAGCAGTACTTC
TRBV20-1	TRBJ1-1	.	.	CSARWSSLNTEAFF	TGCAGTGCTAGATGGTCCAGCTTGAACACTGAAGCTTTCTTT
TRBV20-1	TRBJ2-7	few	.	CSASSWSGSYEQYF	TGCAGTGCTAGCAGTTGGTCAGGGTCCTACGAGCAGTACTTC
TRBV5-1	TRBJ1-2	.	.	CASSLYVDYGYTF	TGCGCCAGCAGCTTGTATGTGGACTATGGCTACACCTTC
TRBV25-1	TRBJ1-6	.	.	CASRAHSYNSPLHF	TGTGCCAGCAGAGCACACTCCTATAATTCACCCCTCCACTTT
TRBV5-1	TRBJ1-2	few	.	CASSLGSDRRDYGYTF	TGCGCCAGCAGCTTGGGCAGCGACAGGAGGGACTATGGCTACACCTTC
TRBV9	TRBJ2-3	few	TRBD2	CASSSRLGLAGPHFTDTQYF	TGTGCCAGCAGCTCCCGTCTGGGACTAGCGGGCCCACACTTCACAGATACGCAGTATTTT
TRBV12-3/TRBV12-4	TRBJ2-7	many	TRBD2	CASKLTSGSQEQYF	TGTGCCAGCAAACTTACTAGCGGGAGTCAAGAGCAGTACTTC
TRBV27	TRBJ1-6	few	TRBD1	CASSRDRGGSPLHF	TGTGCCAGCAGTCGGGACAGGGGGGGTTCACCCCTCCACTTT
TRBV6-2/TRBV6-3	TRBJ2-7	few	.	CASSWSDSSSYEQYF	TGTGCCAGCAGTTGGTCGGACAGCAGCTCCTACGAGCAGTACTTC
TRBV4-1	TRBJ2-3	many	TRBD1	CASSQAAGTGTTDTQYF	TGCGCCAGCAGCCAAGCCGCCGGGACAGGGACAACAGATACGCAGTATTTT
TRBV11-2	TRBJ2-1	.	TRBD2	CASSLILSSGPNEQFF	TGTGCCAGCAGCTTAATCTTGTCTAGCGGGCCCAATGAGCAGTTCTTC
TRBV11-2	TRBJ2-7	.	TRBD1	CASSLEGTAIYEQYF	TGTGCCAGCAGCTTAGAAGGGACAGCGATCTACGAGCAGTACTTC
TRBV5-4	TRBJ2-6	.	.	CASSLGTQGFGANVLTF	TGTGCCAGCAGCTTGGGTACCCAGGGCTTTGGGGCCAACGTCCTGACTTTC
TRBV5-1	TRBJ1-1	.	.	CASSWRGGSTEAFF	TGCGCCAGCAGCTGGAGGGGGGGATCGACTGAAGCTTTCTTT
TRBV25-1	TRBJ1-2	.	TRBD1	CASSDDRVEGYTF	TGTGCCAGCAGTGACGACAGGGTCGAGGGCTACACCTTC
TRBV7-6	TRBJ2-3	.	.	CASSPGTPKSDTQYF	TGTGCCAGCAGCCCCGGGACTCCAAAATCAGATACGCAGTATTTT
TRBV18	TRBJ1-3	.	.	CASSAQGAGNTIYF	TGTGCCAGCTCAGCACAGGGAGCTGGAAACACCATATATTTT
TRBV4-3	TRBJ2-7	.	TRBD2	CASSRILAGEAYEQYF	TGCGCCAGCAGCCGAATACTAGCGGGAGAGGCCTACGAGCAGTACTTC
TRBV7-2	TRBJ2-1	.	.	CASSQDSSSYNEQFF	TGTGCCAGCAGCCAAGACAGCAGCTCCTACAATGAGCAGTTCTTC
TRBV19	TRBJ1-2	.	TRBD1	CASSPDGQEYYGYTF	TGTGCCAGTAGCCCTGACGGACAGGAGTACTATGGCTACACCTTC
TRBV12-3/TRBV12-4	TRBJ2-7	many	TRBD1	CASRGQGTYEQYF	TGTGCCAGCAGGGGACAGGGCACCTACGAGCAGTACTTC
TRBV4-3	TRBJ2-3	many	.	CASSQASRFDTQYF	TGCGCCAGCAGCCAAGCGTCCCGTTTTGATACGCAGTATTTT
TRBV20-1	TRBJ2-3	.	TRBD2	CSASASSGAADTQYF	TGCAGTGCTTCAGCCTCTAGCGGGGCGGCAGATACGCAGTATTTT
TRBV13	TRBJ1-1	.	.	CASSLSFGDTRNTEAFF	TGTGCCAGCAGCTTATCCTTTGGGGACACCCGGAACACTGAAGCTTTCTTT
TRBV12-3/TRBV12-4	TRBJ2-1	.	TRBD2	CASTLLAGEYNEQFF	TGTGCCAGCACCTTACTAGCGGGGGAGTACAATGAGCAGTTCTTC
TRBV12-5	TRBJ2-3	.	.	CASGARNGDTQYF	TGTGCTAGTGGTGCGAGAAACGGCGATACGCAGTATTTT
TRBV12-3/TRBV12-4	TRBJ1-4	.	TRBD1	CASSPNRGGGEKLFF	TGTGCCAGCAGCCCTAACAGGGGCGGGGGTGAAAAACTGTTTTTT
TRBV6-5	TRBJ2-5	many	.	CASQTAIQETQYF	TGTGCCAGCCAGACAGCTATCCAAGAGACCCAGTACTTC
TRBV20-1	TRBJ2-5	many	TRBD2	CSAATSGSIQTQYF	TGCAGTGCTGCGACTAGCGGGAGTATCCAGACCCAGTACTTC
TRBV20-1	TRBJ2-1	.	.	CSAQGHGATNEQFF	TGCAGTGCCCAGGGACACGGCGCGACTAATGAGCAGTTCTTC
TRBV12-3/TRBV12-4	TRBJ1-1	few	.	CASSKGLNIEAFF	TGTGCCAGCAGTAAGGGCCTGAACATTGAAGCTTTCTTT
TRBV7-2	TRBJ2-2	few	TRBD1	CASSFTGGNTGELFF	TGTGCCAGCAGCTTTACAGGGGGGAACACCGGGGAGCTGTTTTTT